Presented here are 27 T cell receptor beta chains from one specimen sequenced in a study of radiotherapy plus CTLA-4 blockade in lung cancer. Using immunoSEQ multiplex PCR, the repertoire was profiled, and TCRdb retains in-frame clones only, with some absent. The sample consists of approximately 46,000 clones, roughly 85% of them appearing once. Sequenced material: peripheral blood, taken from a patient treated with radiotherapy plus ipilimumab. Receptors originate from a human donor with non-small cell lung cancer whose response to radiotherapy plus ipilimumab could not be evaluated.

The chain is built from TRBV5-6 and TRBJ1-2, with D hard to call. V was shortened by 0 bases and J by 1 base, with 13 bases between the two germline ends. The V gene's germline CDR1 is SGHDT and CDR2 YYEEEE. The CDR3 sequence is 16 residues long. CDR3 in DNA: TGTGCCAGCAGCTTGGAGGATTCAGGCGATAACTATGGCTACACCTTC. It encodes CASSLEDSGDNYGYTF.

The chain employs TRBV11-2 and TRBJ2-5, with 9 bases matching TRBD1. Germline CDR1 reads SGHAT; CDR2 reads FQNNGV. Germline trimming cut 5 bases from V and 4 bases from J; bases unmatched to any gene: 14. The CDR3 is 17 amino acids. CDR3 DNA sequence: TGTGCCAGCAGCCTAGGCACGACAGGGGGTCTGGGAGAGACCCAGTACTTC. Its protein product is CASSLGTTGGLGETQYF.

This clone occurred once. The rearrangement links TRBV27 to TRBJ2-5; the match to TRBD2 covers 11 bases. Matching the DNA end better, TRBJ2-7 makes the J call doubtful. Germline loops: CDR1 MNHEY, CDR2 SMNVEV (reference sequence). CDR3 size: 15 residues. The CDR3 loop is CASSPGLAGTYEQYF. The CDR3 DNA reads as TGTGCCAGCAGTCCAGGACTAGCGGGCACCTACGAGCAGTACTTC.

This clone showed up just a few times. The V gene is TRBV6-5, the J gene TRBJ2-7; 7 nucleotides line up with TRBD1. V trimming: 2 bases; J trimming: 7 bases; junction bases outside the gene matches: 11. Germline V gives CDR1 MNHEY, CDR2 SVGAGI. The CDR3 covers 15 residues. Here the CDR3 reads CASSYGDREFGEQYF. The CDR3 nucleotides are TGTGCCAGCAGTTACGGAGACAGGGAATTCGGGGAGCAGTACTTC.

V and J are TRBV10-3 and TRBJ1-2; the D is unclear. Germline CDR1 reads ENHRY; CDR2 reads SYGVKD. The CDR3 is 15 amino acids. The V end lost 0 bases, the J end lost 4 bases, and 12 bases lay between the germline ends. CDR3 coding DNA: TGTGCCATCAGTGAGTCAGACTCGGGAAGCTATGGCTACACCTTC. Its translation is CAISESDSGSYGYTF.

J is TRBJ1-2 and V is TRBV6-1; 10 nucleotides match TRBD1. The CDR3 is 14 amino acids. Germline CDR1 is MNHNS and CDR2 is SASEGT. J gave up 7 bases and V 5 bases, and 7 bases lay outside the gene matches. The CDR3 nucleotides read TGTGCCAGCAGTTGGGACAGGGGAGGCGCTGGCTACACCTTC. Translation gives CASSWDRGGAGYTF.

V usage is TRBV7-2 and J usage is TRBJ2-3, with D possibly matching TRBD2 (5 bases). Trimming cost V 3 bases and J 4 bases, with 8 bases left between them. There are 13 residues in the CDR3. Per germline, CDR1 SGHTA and CDR2 FQGNSA. The chain's CDR3 is CASSLRGSDTQYF. The CDR3 DNA sequence: TGTGCCAGCAGCTTGAGAGGGTCAGATACGCAGTATTTT.

The CDR3 loop reads CASGDLGTGNTGELFF. Here the CDR3 DNA reads TGTGCCAGCGGCGACTTAGGGACAGGGAACACCGGGGAGCTGTTTTTT. The chain recombines TRBV28 with TRBJ2-2; TRBD1 matches at 8 bases. Losses at the gene ends were 8 bases for V and 1 base for J; bases not matched to a gene: 9. This CDR3 contains 16 residues. The germline gives CDR1 MDHEN, CDR2 SYDVKM.

The rearrangement joins TRBV19 to TRBJ1-5; perhaps TRBD1 as D (6 bases). The V and J ends lost 3 bases and 2 bases respectively, with 17 bases between them. Germline V CDR1 and CDR2: LNHDA, SQIVND (reference sequence). The CDR3 is made up of 17 amino acids. CDR3 loop: CASSIPAEGGRNQPQHF. The CDR3 DNA reads TGTGCCAGTAGTATCCCCGCGGAAGGGGGTCGCAATCAGCCCCAGCATTTT.

The chain carries TRBV27 and TRBJ1-3, with D hard to call. CDR1 MNHEY and CDR2 SMNVEV come from the germline V gene (reference sequence). The V gene lost 4 bases and the J gene lost 5 bases, with 15 bases spanning the gap. The CDR3 is made up of 15 amino acids. CDR3 nucleotide sequence: TGTGCCAGCAGTTCCCGGTCGGGGAACCGAAACACCATATATTTT. This encodes CASSSRSGNRNTIYF.

The gene calls are TRBV6-4 and TRBJ1-5; D uncertain. The CDR3 has 16 amino acids. With 6 bases removed from V and 5 bases from J, the gap between germline ends came to 20 bases. CDR1 MRHNA and CDR2 SNTAGT come from the germline V gene. DNA for the CDR3: TGTGCCAGCAGAGAGACCCCTACGGGGAAGGATCAGCCCCAGCATTTT. Protein sequence: CASRETPTGKDQPQHF.

The V call is TRBV28, the J call TRBJ2-7; perhaps TRBD2 as D (5 bases). Trimming cost V 6 bases and J 0 bases, with 12 bases left between them. Germline V gene lookup returns CDR1 MDHEN and CDR2 SYDVKM. The CDR3 contains 14 residues. The CDR3 region has the DNA TGTGCCAGCAGCCCTATTCGGGGCTCCTACGAGCAGTACTTC. It yields the protein CASSPIRGSYEQYF.

The chain recombines TRBV10-3 with TRBJ1-1, with 10 bases matching TRBD1. The length of the CDR3 is 18 residues. Per germline, CDR1 ENHRY and CDR2 SYGVKD. Unmatched junction bases numbered 13, after V lost 6 bases and J lost 0 bases. The CDR3 DNA reads as TGTGCCATCAGATTTCCAGGGACAGGGGACCCGATGAACACTGAAGCTTTCTTT. It translates to CAIRFPGTGDPMNTEAFF.

The chain joins TRBV2 to TRBJ2-5, with D possibly being TRBD2 (7 bases). In germline, CDR1 is SNHLY, CDR2 FYNNEI. The germline V and J ends were trimmed by 5 bases and 5 bases, with 12 bases remaining between them. There are 13 residues in the CDR3. The chain's CDR3 is CASSKGEGETQYF. The CDR3 bases are TGTGCCAGCAGTAAGGGGGAGGGGGAGACCCAGTACTTC.

CDR3: CASSPKGAVEQYF. In DNA form, the CDR3 reads TGTGCCAGCTCACCAAAAGGGGCCGTCGAGCAGTACTTC. The gene calls are TRBV18 and TRBJ2-7, with TRBD1 as a possible D gene (5 bases). V dropped 2 bases and J dropped 6 bases, with 11 bases sitting between them. The germline V gene encodes CDR1 KGHSH and CDR2 LQKENI. The length of the CDR3 is 13 residues.

This clone was counted a few times. This chain links TRBV6-6 with TRBJ2-7; D possibly corresponds to TRBD2 (5 bases). This CDR3 has 11 amino acids. Per the germline V gene, CDR1 is MNHNY and CDR2 is SVGAGI (reference sequence). V shed 5 bases and J shed 9 bases, with 11 bases lying between them. DNA for the CDR3: TGTGCCAGCAGTCCCCGGGAAGCGCAGTACTTC. Encoded protein: CASSPREAQYF.

This sequence joins TRBV28 and TRBJ2-3; 9 bases map to TRBD1. The germline V gene has CDR1 MDHEN and CDR2 SYDVKM. The CDR3 spans 19 residues. V trimming: 5 bases; J trimming: 3 bases; junction bases outside the gene matches: 18. CDR3 nucleotides: TGTGCCAGCAGTGAGATCGCCGTTTCGGGACAGGGATGGACAGATACGCAGTATTTT. Its protein is CASSEIAVSGQGWTDTQYF.

The chain links TRBV28 to TRBJ1-2; the D gene is possibly TRBD1 (6 bases). V lost 4 bases, J lost 3 bases, and 24 bases lay in between. The CDR3 has 18 amino acids. The germline CDR1 and CDR2 sequences are MDHEN and SYDVKM. The CDR3 sequence is CASSSRGRGPTRYYGYTF. CDR3 bases: TGTGCCAGCAGTTCCCGGGGCAGGGGCCCTACACGGTACTATGGCTACACCTTC.

In nucleotides, the CDR3 is TGTGCCACCAGCAGAGTTTCAGGGTGGACAGGAAACACCATATATTTT. Protein sequence: CATSRVSGWTGNTIYF. The J gene is TRBJ1-3, the V gene TRBV15; tentative D call: TRBD1 (5 bases). From germline, CDR1 is LNHNV and CDR2 YYDKDF (reference sequence). The CDR3 has 16 residues. Trimming pared 1 base from V and 4 bases from J, leaving 14 bases between.

The chain is built from TRBV7-2 and TRBJ1-1; no clear D. The germline gives CDR1 SGHTA, CDR2 FQGNSA. V was trimmed by 5 bases and J by 4 bases, leaving 14 bases between them. CDR3 length: 14 amino acids. CDR3 in amino acids: CASSPLSRPTEAFF. The DNA of the CDR3 is TGTGCCAGCAGCCCTCTTTCGCGGCCCACTGAAGCTTTCTTT.

As DNA, the CDR3 is TGTGCCAGCAGCTCATCCCCCCTAGGGGGGGTTGGCAAAAACATTCAGTACTTC. As protein: CASSSSPLGGVGKNIQYF. V usage is TRBV7-2 and J usage is TRBJ2-4; weak D call: TRBD2 (7 bases). The CDR3 has 18 amino acids. The V end was cut by 4 bases, the J end by 3 bases, with 22 bases between. CDR1 and CDR2 from the germline V gene are SGHTA and FQGNSA.

The V and J genes are TRBV5-1 and TRBJ2-7; the match to TRBD2 covers 8 bases. The CDR3 length is 18 residues. J was trimmed by 0 bases and V by 4 bases; bases with no gene match: 15. Germline V gene sequence: CDR1 SGHRS, CDR2 YFSETQ. This chain's CDR3 is CASSPGGSGTFLSYEQYF. The CDR3 coding sequence is TGCGCCAGCAGCCCGGGTGGTAGCGGGACATTCCTCTCCTACGAGCAGTACTTC.

The J gene is TRBJ2-5, the V gene TRBV19; D call uncertain. Trimming shortened V by 3 bases and J by 2 bases, and 13 bases separated the two germline ends. This CDR3 has 15 residues. The germline V gene encodes CDR1 LNHDA and CDR2 SQIVND (reference sequence). The CDR3 reads CASSIYLASQETQYF. The CDR3 coding sequence is TGTGCCAGTAGTATTTATTTGGCAAGTCAAGAGACCCAGTACTTC.

The chain carries TRBV11-2 and TRBJ1-1; the D gene is possibly TRBD1 (6 bases). The V and J ends lost 2 bases and 5 bases respectively, with 12 bases between them. The CDR3 extends over 14 amino acids. Germline assignment: CDR1 SGHAT and CDR2 FQNNGV. CDR3 residues: CASSLSLRGTEAFF. The DNA of the CDR3 is TGTGCCAGCAGCTTAAGCTTGAGGGGGACTGAAGCTTTCTTT.

This sequence joins TRBV6-5 and TRBJ2-5; tentatively, D is TRBD1 (6 bases). The CDR3 loop spans 13 amino acids. Germline V gene data show CDR1 as MNHEY and CDR2 as SVGAGI. V was clipped by 10 bases and J by 2 bases, with 14 bases between them. The CDR3 protein is CAITKGDQETQYF. DNA for the CDR3: TGTGCCATCACCAAGGGGGATCAAGAGACCCAGTACTTC.

The rearrangement joins TRBV19 to TRBJ2-7; D is uncertain. The CDR3 loop spans 14 amino acids. The germline V gene has CDR1 LNHDA and CDR2 SQIVND (reference sequence). Trimming removed 5 bases from V and 3 bases from J, with 14 bases in between. DNA of the CDR3: TGTGCCAGTAGTTCGGCAGGAACCATCTACGAGCAGTACTTC. This translates into CASSSAGTIYEQYF.

The rearrangement joins TRBV7-2 to TRBJ1-1, with 10 bases aligning to TRBD1. The CDR3 is 15 amino acids. Unmatched junction bases numbered 5, after V lost 6 bases and J lost 1 base. Germline V gene sequence: CDR1 SGHTA, CDR2 FQGNSA. The CDR3 DNA follows: TGTGCCAGCAGGCTGACAGGGGGCGGGAACACTGAAGCTTTCTTT. The encoded protein is CASRLTGGGNTEAFF.